This T cell receptor (beta chain) comes out of a study of shared clonotypes between healthy human individuals. Study-wide points: Sharing across four donors was highest in naive CD4 (roughly 5%) and lowest in memory CD8 (0.4%). Generation probability values for non-shared clonotypes were lower than those for clonotypes shared by all four donors.

For each subset, genomic DNA was distributed in equal portions over several immunoSEQ plates. TCRdb keeps only in-frame clones here, not all; method: immunoSEQ multiplex PCR. Of about 650,000 clones in the sample, 95% to 96% are singletons; the top ten hold 0.085% to 0.11%. Comments on this clone: As yet, its antigen is unknown.

Per germline, CDR1 SEHNR and CDR2 FQNEAQ (reference sequence). CDR3 length: 17 residues. The V and J ends lost 1 base and 2 bases respectively, with 15 bases between them. Cells designated naive CD8 were CD45RO-negative and were positively selected for CCR7, with terminally differentiated effector memory CD45RA+ cells excluded. The sequence came from a woman aged 30 to 39 in good health. The chain carries TRBV7-9 and TRBJ2-1; D may be TRBD2 (5 bases). The sequenced sample consisted of naive CD8+ T cells sorted from blood. DNA for the CDR3: TGTGCCAGCAGCTTAGAGCCCCCCAGAGGGCCCTACAATGAGCAGTTCTTC. It codes for CASSLEPPRGPYNEQFF.